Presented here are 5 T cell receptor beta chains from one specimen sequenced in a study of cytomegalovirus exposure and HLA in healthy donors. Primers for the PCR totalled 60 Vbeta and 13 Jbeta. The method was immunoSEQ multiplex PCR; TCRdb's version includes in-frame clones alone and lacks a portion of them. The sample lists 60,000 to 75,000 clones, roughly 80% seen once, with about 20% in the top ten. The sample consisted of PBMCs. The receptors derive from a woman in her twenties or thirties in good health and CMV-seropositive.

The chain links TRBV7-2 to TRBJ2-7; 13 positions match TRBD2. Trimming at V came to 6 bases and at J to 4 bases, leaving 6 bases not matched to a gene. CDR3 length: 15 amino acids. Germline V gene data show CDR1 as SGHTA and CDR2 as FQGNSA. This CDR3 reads CASSNGLAGVYEQYF. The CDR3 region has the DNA TGTGCCAGCAGTAACGGACTAGCGGGGGTATACGAGCAGTACTTC.

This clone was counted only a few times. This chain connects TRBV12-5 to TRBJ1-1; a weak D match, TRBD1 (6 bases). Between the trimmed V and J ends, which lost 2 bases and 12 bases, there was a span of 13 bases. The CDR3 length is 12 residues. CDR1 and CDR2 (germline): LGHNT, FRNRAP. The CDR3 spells CASGLIRGETFF. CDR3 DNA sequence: TGTGCTAGTGGTTTGATCAGGGGTGAGACTTTCTTT.

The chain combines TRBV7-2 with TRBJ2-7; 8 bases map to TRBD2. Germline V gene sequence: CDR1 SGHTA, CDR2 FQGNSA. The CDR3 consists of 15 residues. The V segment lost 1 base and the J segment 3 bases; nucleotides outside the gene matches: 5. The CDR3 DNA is TGTGCCAGCAGCTTAGAGGCGGGAGGAATCTACGAGCAGTACTTC. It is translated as CASSLEAGGIYEQYF. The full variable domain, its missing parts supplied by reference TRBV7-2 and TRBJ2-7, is GAGVSQSPSNKVTEKGKDVELRCDPISGHTALYWYRQSLGQGLEFLIYFQGNSAPDKSGLPSDRFSAERTGGSVSTLTIQRTQQEDSAVYLCASSLEAGGIYEQYFGPGTRLTVT.

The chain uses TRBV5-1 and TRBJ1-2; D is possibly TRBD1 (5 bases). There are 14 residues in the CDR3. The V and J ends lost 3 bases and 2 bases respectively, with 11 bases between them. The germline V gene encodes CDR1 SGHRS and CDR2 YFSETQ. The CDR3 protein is CASSWDGGNYGYTF. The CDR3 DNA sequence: TGCGCCAGCAGCTGGGACGGAGGGAACTATGGCTACACCTTC.

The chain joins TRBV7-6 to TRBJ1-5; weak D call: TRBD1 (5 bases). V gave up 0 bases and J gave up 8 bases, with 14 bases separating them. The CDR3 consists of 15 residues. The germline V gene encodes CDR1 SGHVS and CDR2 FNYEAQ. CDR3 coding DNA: TGTGCCAGCAGCTTAGCCCGGGGGGGAGGCAAGCCCCAGCATTTT. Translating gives CASSLARGGGKPQHF. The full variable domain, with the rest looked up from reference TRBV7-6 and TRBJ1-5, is GAGVSQSPRYKVTKRGQDVALRCDPISGHVSLYWYRQALGQGPEFLTYFNYEAQQDKSGLPNDRFSAERPEGSISTLTIQRTEQRDSAMYRCASSLARGGGKPQHFGDGTRLSIL.